Reported below is one T cell receptor (beta chain). Its antigen is not identified. The data are from a study of T cells in localized non-small cell lung cancer. Notes on the study in general: Greater T cell density in blood accompanied longer overall survival. Of the tissues analyzed, uninvolved adjacent lung showed maximal T cell clonality, greater than tumor. Adjacent lung tissue had a median roughly 62 of the top 100 clones found in the tumor. Heterogeneity is still possible, as just one tumor region was sequenced.

The method was immunoSEQ multiplex PCR; TCRdb's version includes in-frame clones alone and lacks a portion of them. Of fewer than 40,000 clones listed, about 78% are singletons. The starting material was peripheral blood, obtained before any cancer treatment. The TCR comes from a male donor aged 60 or over with stage II squamous cell lung carcinoma.

CDR3 loop: CASSQLNRGPYGYTF. DNA of the CDR3: TGTGCCAGCAGCCAATTAAACAGGGGGCCCTATGGCTACACCTTC. The gene calls are TRBV14 and TRBJ1-2, with 9 bases lining up with TRBD1. The germline V gene encodes CDR1 SGHDN and CDR2 FVKESK. There are 15 residues in the CDR3. V shed 2 bases, J shed 4 bases, and the junction held 5 bases outside the gene matches.